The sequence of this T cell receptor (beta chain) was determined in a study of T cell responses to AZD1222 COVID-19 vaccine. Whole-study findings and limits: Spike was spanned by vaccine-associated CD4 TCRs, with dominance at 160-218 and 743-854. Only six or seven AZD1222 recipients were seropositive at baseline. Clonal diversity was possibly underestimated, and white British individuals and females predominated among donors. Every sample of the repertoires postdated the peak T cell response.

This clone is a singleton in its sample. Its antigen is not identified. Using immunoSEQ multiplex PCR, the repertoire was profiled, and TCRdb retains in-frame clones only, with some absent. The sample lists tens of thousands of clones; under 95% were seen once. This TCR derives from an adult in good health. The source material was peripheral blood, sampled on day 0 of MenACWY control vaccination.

In DNA form, the CDR3 reads TGTGCCAGCAGCCAAGGAAGCCAGATGAACACTGAAGCTTTCTTT. Protein: CASSQGSQMNTEAFF. The genes are TRBV3-1 (or the pseudogene TRBV3-2) and TRBJ1-1; D is ambiguous. Trimming stripped 1 base from V and 0 bases from J, with 9 bases between. Germline lookup yields CDR1 LGHDT and CDR2 YNNKEL (reference sequence). The CDR3 loop spans 15 amino acids.